This TCR beta chain was retrieved from a study of response to subunit inactivated influenza vaccine. Study-level results: Authors proposed each seasonal influenza vaccination draws in few new T cells.

TCRdb re-called the RT-PCR reads with MiXCR, one entry per CDR3 protein. Among fewer than 800,000 distinct CDR3 sequences, approximately 14% were seen once, and the ten largest hold 11%. This clonotype came up a few times. The antigen remains unidentified. This TCR came from a man between 45 and 60 years old who received an inactivated influenza vaccine. Sequencing was performed on PBMCs from blood, taken roughly 12 days after vaccination.

CDR3 protein: CASSLDRGRSGYTF. The CDR3 DNA reads as TGTGCCAGCAGCCTGGACAGGGGGCGATCTGGCTACACCTTC. The gene calls are TRBV5-6 and TRBJ1-2; 11 nucleotides line up with TRBD1. The trim removed 4 bases at V and 7 bases at J, leaving 6 bases unmatched. Germline values: CDR1 SGHDT, CDR2 YYEEEE. The CDR3 totals 14 residues.